This T cell receptor (beta chain) derives from a study of patients and donors after allogeneic stem cell transplantation (dated by TCRdb to the early 2020s). V sheds 6 bases and J sheds 3 bases, leaving 6 bases between their ends. Measured from the cysteine to the phenylalanine, the CDR3 is 11 residues long. Only the CDR3 portion is preserved as DNA: 33 bases, with reading frame beginning at the first base. The germline V gene yields MDHEN for CDR1 and SYDVKM for CDR2. This clonotype was counted many times. The clone's antigen remains unknown. No per-base quality is available; no much larger clone lies one base away. The library was obtained by RT-PCR. The data were produced on a NextSeq 550. TCRdb passed the public sequencing reads through fastp at Q25 and MiXCR, retaining productive beta sequences. Entries that share a CDR3 protein sequence are merged under the most common genes and DNA. The sample profile shows around 31,000 distinct CDR3 sequences; under 7.5% of them were found once. Together, the top ten hold 34% of the sample.

The sequence was obtained from a human donor who was either an allogeneic HSCT recipient or a stem cell or donor lymphocyte infusion donor (not recorded which). It is not recorded whose cells these are; they may come from a transplant donor. The sequence is built from TRBV28 and TRBJ2-7; the D gene lacks a confident call. Sequenced material: blood, either unsorted or a sorted T cell fraction (not recorded which). The sequence in DNA is TGTGCCAGCAGCAAAAACTACGAGCAGTACTTC. Its protein is CASSKNYEQYF.